One sample yielded the 23 T cell receptor beta chains listed below, sequenced in a study of cytomegalovirus exposure and HLA in healthy donors. Libraries were prepared by immunoSEQ multiplex PCR; TCRdb keeps only in-frame clonotypes and omits some of them. The repertoire has under 85,000 clones, around 94% of them found once; the top ten carry roughly 2%. Sequenced input: PBMCs. The receptors stem from a woman aged 18-30 years in good health and CMV-seronegative.

The chain has TRBV7-9 and TRBJ2-3, with TRBD1 as a possible D gene (6 bases). The CDR3 consists of 15 residues. V dropped 0 bases and J dropped 2 bases, with 9 bases sitting between them. The germline V gene encodes CDR1 SEHNR and CDR2 FQNEAQ (reference sequence). Here the CDR3 reads CASSLAGGNTDTQYF. As DNA, the CDR3 is TGTGCCAGCAGCTTAGCAGGGGGAAACACAGATACGCAGTATTTT.

Concerning this clone: The same CDR3 is also encoded by other DNA sequences in this sample. The V gene is TRBV27, the J gene TRBJ2-3, with unresolved D. Germline CDR1 and CDR2: MNHEY and SMNVEV (reference sequence). This CDR3 contains 16 residues. V was trimmed by 2 bases and J by 0 bases, leaving 12 bases between them. As DNA, the CDR3 is TGTGCCAGCAGTTTAGGTACACAAGTTAGCACAGATACGCAGTATTTT. This encodes CASSLGTQVSTDTQYF.

The rearrangement uses TRBV7-8 and TRBJ2-7; 8 bases map to TRBD2. Germline loops: CDR1 SGHVS, CDR2 FQNEAQ. The CDR3 covers 18 residues. The V segment lost 0 bases and the J segment 2 bases; nucleotides outside the gene matches: 12. CDR3 sequence: CASSLALFAGGPTYEQYF. CDR3 DNA sequence: TGTGCCAGCAGCTTAGCGCTATTTGCGGGGGGTCCTACCTACGAGCAGTACTTC.

The V call is TRBV4-2, the J call TRBJ2-2; 7 nucleotides match TRBD1. The CDR3 is 18 amino acids. Germline V gene data show CDR1 as LGHNA and CDR2 as YNFKEQ. The V gene end was trimmed by 6 bases and the J gene end by 0 bases; junction bases not matched to a gene: 13. CDR3 in amino acids: CASSPKDRRSSNTGELFF. CDR3 nucleotide sequence: TGTGCCAGCAGTCCAAAGGACAGGCGATCATCGAACACCGGGGAGCTGTTTTTT.

The chain links TRBV20-1 to TRBJ2-5, with D perhaps matching TRBD1 (6 bases). The CDR3 length is 11 residues. V gave up 2 bases and J gave up 5 bases, with 6 bases separating them. Germline loops: CDR1 DFQATT, CDR2 SNEGSKA (reference sequence). The CDR3 protein is CSARRGETQYF. The CDR3 DNA sequence: TGCAGTGCTAGAAGGGGGGAGACCCAGTACTTC.

The chain carries TRBV28 and TRBJ2-5; D perhaps matches TRBD2 (5 bases). Trimming removed 7 bases from V and 5 bases from J, with 26 bases in between. This CDR3 has 17 amino acids. Germline CDR1 is MDHEN and CDR2 is SYDVKM. The CDR3 DNA is TGTGCCAGCAACACCCAATCCCGTAGCAGCGAGGGTGAGACCCAGTACTTC. Translating it yields CASNTQSRSSEGETQYF.

The chain has TRBV5-1 and TRBJ1-2; perhaps TRBD1 as D (5 bases). The CDR3 length is 13 residues. Germline CDR1 and CDR2: SGHRS and YFSETQ. Trimming left V 0 bases short and J 6 bases short, with 9 bases between. The CDR3 sequence is CASSLGPGNGYTF. The CDR3 bases are TGCGCCAGCAGCTTGGGGCCAGGGAATGGCTACACCTTC.

The V call is TRBV27, the J call TRBJ1-6, with TRBD1 matching over 10 bases. From germline, CDR1 is MNHEY and CDR2 SMNVEV (reference sequence). V dropped 8 bases and J dropped 9; count of bases not matched to a gene: 19. This CDR3 comprises 18 residues. The CDR3 protein is CASGDTGQGLLWGSPLHF. The CDR3 DNA is TGTGCCAGCGGGGATACGGGACAGGGGTTATTGTGGGGTTCACCCCTCCACTTT.

This chain uses TRBV6-5 with TRBJ2-1; 10 positions match TRBD1. Germline loops: CDR1 MNHEY, CDR2 SVGAGI. The CDR3 covers 13 residues. The ends lost 2 bases at V and 12 bases at J; junction bases unmatched: 4. In DNA form, the CDR3 reads TGTGCCAGCAGTTACGCCGGGACAGGGGCGCAGTTCTTC. Its protein is CASSYAGTGAQFF.

The chain joins TRBV2 to TRBJ2-3; TRBD2 agrees at 10 bases. Germline trimming cut 11 bases from V and 2 bases from J; bases unmatched to any gene: 19. This CDR3 is 18 amino acids long. Germline assignment: CDR1 SNHLY and CDR2 FYNNEI. In nucleotides, the CDR3 is TGTGCCCAGCAGGGGGGCGCGCCTAGCGGGAGCGTCACAGATACGCAGTATTTT. Protein product: CAQQGGAPSGSVTDTQYF.

V usage is TRBV29-1 and J usage is TRBJ2-5, with 10 bases fitting TRBD2. This CDR3 comprises 15 residues. Germline trimming cut 4 bases from V and 2 bases from J; bases unmatched to any gene: 7. Germline CDR1 is SQVTM and CDR2 is ANQGSEA. This CDR3 is CSVGISGGRQETQYF. DNA for the CDR3: TGCAGCGTTGGTATTAGCGGGGGGCGACAAGAGACCCAGTACTTC.

The genes are TRBV7-2 and TRBJ1-6; D is undetermined. V was clipped by 0 bases and J by 4 bases, with 7 bases between them. Germline V gene lookup returns CDR1 SGHTA and CDR2 FQGNSA. This CDR3 is 15 amino acids long. CDR3 sequence (DNA): TGTGCCAGCAGCTTAGCGGGCCAGTATAATTCACCCCTCCACTTT. Its translation: CASSLAGQYNSPLHF.

The rearrangement joins TRBV29-1 to TRBJ2-1, with 9 nucleotides matching TRBD2. The length of the CDR3 is 16 residues. The germline V gene has CDR1 SQVTM and CDR2 ANQGSEA. J gave up 0 bases and V 4 bases, and 7 bases lay outside the gene matches. The CDR3 here is CSVGGQLAGSYNEQFF. Written as DNA, the CDR3 is TGCAGCGTTGGCGGACAACTAGCGGGCTCCTACAATGAGCAGTTCTTC.

The rearrangement links TRBV27 to TRBJ2-3; TRBD1 might be the D (5 bases). The V gene's germline CDR1 is MNHEY and CDR2 SMNVEV (reference sequence). The CDR3 has 13 amino acids. The germline V and J ends were trimmed by 4 bases and 3 bases, with 8 bases remaining between them. Here the CDR3 reads CASSWQGTDTQYF. The CDR3 DNA reads as TGTGCCAGCAGTTGGCAGGGAACAGATACGCAGTATTTT.

In its sample, this clone was seen many times. This chain connects TRBV6-4 to TRBJ2-2; 9 bases match TRBD2. The J segment lost 1 base and the V segment lost 8 bases, leaving 2 bases of the junction unmatched. From germline, CDR1 is MRHNA and CDR2 SNTAGT. This CDR3 contains 14 residues. In DNA, the CDR3 is TGTGCCAGCCGAGCGGGGGGGAACACCGGGGAGCTGTTTTTT. Amino acid sequence: CASRAGGNTGELFF.

This chain joins TRBV11-2 and TRBJ2-2; D not resolved. From germline, CDR1 is SGHAT and CDR2 FQNNGV. The ends were cut back, 2 bases at V and 3 bases at J, with 13 bases in the middle. The CDR3 consists of 16 residues. The CDR3 sequence: CASSLIPGKYTGELFF. The CDR3 DNA sequence: TGTGCCAGCAGCTTAATTCCGGGTAAATACACCGGGGAGCTGTTTTTT.

This chain joins TRBV6-5 and TRBJ1-2; perhaps TRBD1 as D (5 bases). Trimming pared 0 bases from V and 8 bases from J, leaving 13 bases between. This CDR3 region has 14 residues. The germline V gene encodes CDR1 MNHEY and CDR2 SVGAGI. The CDR3: CASSYSRAAKGYTF. DNA for the CDR3: TGTGCCAGCAGTTACTCCAGGGCGGCGAAGGGCTACACCTTC.

This clone showed up just once. The chain recombines TRBV28 with TRBJ1-2; 10 bases are shared with TRBD1. The CDR3 extends over 16 amino acids. Germline V gives CDR1 MDHEN, CDR2 SYDVKM. J was trimmed by 5 bases and V by 4 bases; bases with no gene match: 10. The CDR3 nucleotides read TGTGCCAGCAGTTCAGATACACCGGGACAGGGGTATGGCTACACCTTC. Translation gives CASSSDTPGQGYGYTF.

The chain recombines TRBV4-1 with TRBJ2-7; 8 bases are shared with TRBD1. Looked up from germline, CDR1 is MGHRA and CDR2 is YSYEKL. The CDR3 runs to 15 residues. The ends lost 0 bases at V and 3 bases at J; junction bases unmatched: 4. For the CDR3, the DNA is TGCGCCAGCAGCCAAGATAATGACAGGGGCTACGAGCAGTACTTC. It codes for CASSQDNDRGYEQYF.

The rearrangement joins TRBV6-1 to TRBJ2-7; TRBD2 matches 7 bases. Germline trimming cut 8 bases from V and 7 bases from J; bases unmatched to any gene: 14. CDR3 size: 14 residues. From germline, CDR1 is MNHNS and CDR2 SASEGT. The CDR3 protein is CASGVGGSVGEQYF. The CDR3 nucleotides read TGTGCCAGCGGCGTGGGCGGGAGTGTGGGGGAGCAGTACTTC.

The gene calls are TRBV4-3 and TRBJ1-1; D is undetermined. The V end lost 0 bases, the J end lost 11 bases, and 22 bases lay between the germline ends. Per the germline V gene, CDR1 is LGHNA and CDR2 is YSLEER. The CDR3 length is 16 residues. The CDR3 region is CASSQDGPNGRGWAFF. In DNA form, the CDR3 reads TGCGCCAGCAGCCAAGATGGGCCTAATGGCCGGGGATGGGCTTTCTTT.

This clone was counted a single time. This chain joins TRBV18 and TRBJ2-5; 7 positions match TRBD2. The trim removed 11 bases at V and 2 bases at J, leaving 5 bases unmatched. The CDR3 totals 12 residues. The V gene's germline CDR1 is KGHSH and CDR2 LQKENI. CDR3 region: CAAGERQETQYF. The CDR3 coding sequence is TGTGCCGCGGGGGAGAGGCAAGAGACCCAGTACTTC.

The chain combines TRBV10-3 with TRBJ2-7; 7 bases align to TRBD2. Germline values: CDR1 ENHRY, CDR2 SYGVKD. The V gene end was trimmed by 4 bases and the J gene end by 1 base; junction bases not matched to a gene: 4. CDR3 size: 14 residues. The CDR3 sequence: CAISGGTISYEQYF. The DNA of the CDR3 is TGTGCCATCAGTGGCGGGACTATATCCTACGAGCAGTACTTC.